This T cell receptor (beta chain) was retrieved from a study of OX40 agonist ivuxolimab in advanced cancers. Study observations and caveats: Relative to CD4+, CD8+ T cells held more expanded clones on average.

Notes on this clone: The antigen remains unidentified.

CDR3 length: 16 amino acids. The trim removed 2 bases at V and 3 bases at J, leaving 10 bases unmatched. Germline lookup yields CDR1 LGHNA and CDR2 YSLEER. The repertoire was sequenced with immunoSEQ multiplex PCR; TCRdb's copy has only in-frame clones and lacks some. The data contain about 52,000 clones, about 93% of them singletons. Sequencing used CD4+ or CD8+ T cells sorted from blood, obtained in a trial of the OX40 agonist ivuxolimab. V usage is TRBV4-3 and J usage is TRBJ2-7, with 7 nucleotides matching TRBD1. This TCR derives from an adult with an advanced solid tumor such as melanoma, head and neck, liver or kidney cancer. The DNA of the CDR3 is TGCGCCAGCAGCCAAAACCAGGGGGAAGGATTCTACGAGCAGTACTTC. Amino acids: CASSQNQGEGFYEQYF.